A single sample is the source of the 19 T cell receptor beta chains below, sequenced in a study of Graves' ophthalmopathy and Graves' hyperthyroidism. The authors amplified TCR beta CDR3 regions, and they did so from RNA transcripts for repertoire sequencing. After a first-round RT-PCR with HTBI primers, a second-round multiplex PCR was run. Via MiXCR, TCRdb re-called the multiplex PCR reads, giving one row per CDR3 protein. The data show roughly 220,000 distinct CDR3 sequences, with less than 55% seen just once and roughly half held by the top ten. The sample taken for sequencing was peripheral blood. All receptors come from an adult man with Graves' ophthalmopathy.

This clonotype was counted a single time. The chain joins TRBV18 to TRBJ2-2; 7 positions agree with TRBD1. This CDR3 comprises 16 residues. The V and J ends lost 6 bases and 4 bases, in that order; junction bases with no gene match: 11. Germline-derived CDR1 and CDR2 are KGHSH and LQKENI. CDR3 nucleotide sequence: TGTGCCAGCTCCCCTTCACAGGGGTCCGTCACCGGGGAGCTGTTTTTT. Its translation: CASSPSQGSVTGELFF.

The chain employs TRBV5-1 and TRBJ1-1; D uncertain. The germline V gene encodes CDR1 SGHRS and CDR2 YFSETQ. This CDR3 contains 13 residues. V lost 1 base and J 2 bases, leaving 6 bases between the germline ends. CDR3 in amino acids: CASSLNSNTEAFF. The CDR3 DNA is TGCGCCAGCAGCTTGAACAGCAACACTGAAGCTTTCTTT. The entire variable domain, with the rest obtained from reference TRBV5-1 and TRBJ1-1, is as follows: KAGVTQTPRYLIKTRGQQVTLSCSPISGHRSVSWYQQTPGQGLQFLFEYFSETQRNKGNFPGRFSGRQFSNSRSEMNVSTLELGDSALYLCASSLNSNTEAFFGQGTRLTVV.

This chain uses TRBV20-1 with TRBJ2-7; 8 bases are shared with TRBD2. Trimming cost V 8 bases and J 11 bases; bases outside gene matches: 14. The V gene's germline CDR1 is DFQATT and CDR2 SNEGSKA (reference sequence). The CDR3 loop spans 12 amino acids. The CDR3 coding sequence is TGCAGTCTCAGCGGGGGCAGTTATATTAAGTACTTC. It is translated as CSLSGGSYIKYF.

CDR3 nucleotide sequence: TGTGCCAGCAGCTTTGACCCTGGGGCCAACGTCCTGACTTTC. Translated: CASSFDPGANVLTF. The rearrangement links TRBV7-6 to TRBJ2-6; D is unresolved. The germline V gene encodes CDR1 SGHVS and CDR2 FNYEAQ. There are 14 residues in the CDR3. Deletions cut 3 bases from V and 2 bases from J, with 5 bases between.

This clonotype was detected ten times or more. V is TRBV7-8 and J is TRBJ2-2; TRBD2 matches at 8 bases. CDR1 and CDR2 (germline): SGHVS, FQNEAQ. V lost 5 bases, J lost 0 bases, and 14 bases stayed unmatched. The CDR3 spans 19 residues. The CDR3 region has the DNA TGTGCCAGCAGCACCCGACTAGCGCTAGCCCAAGCGAACACCGGGGAGCTGTTTTTT. It translates to CASSTRLALAQANTGELFF.

This clonotype has only a few counts. The rearrangement uses TRBV7-2 and TRBJ2-5; D gene uncertain. CDR1 SGHTA and CDR2 FQGNSA come from the germline V gene. The CDR3 has 16 amino acids. V dropped 2 bases and J dropped 3 bases, with 16 bases sitting between them. The CDR3 DNA reads as TGTGCCAGCAGCTTAAGGGTCCCGATGTTGGAAGAGACCCAGTACTTC. This translates into CASSLRVPMLEETQYF.

The V call is TRBV9, the J call TRBJ1-6; maybe TRBD1 (5 bases). Germline V gene data show CDR1 as SGDLS and CDR2 as YYNGEE. V was cut by 5 bases and J by 5 bases, with 17 bases left in between. This CDR3 region has 16 residues. Here the CDR3 DNA reads TGTGCCAGCAGTCCATTTGGGGCAGCAAATAATTCACCCCTCCACTTT. Translated: CASSPFGAANNSPLHF. Together with reference TRBV9 and TRBJ1-6, the CDR3 gives the full variable domain: DSGVTQTPKHLITATGQRVTLRCSPRSGDLSVYWYQQSLDQGLQFLIQYYNGEERAKGNILERFSAQQFPDLHSELNLSSLELGDSALYFCASSPFGAANNSPLHFGNGTRLTVT.

V gene TRBV11-2 combines with J gene TRBJ2-7; possibly TRBD1 for D (6 bases). V was shortened by 8 bases and J by 3 bases, with 26 bases between the two germline ends. In germline, CDR1 is SGHAT, CDR2 FQNNGV. CDR3 length equals 17 residues. Here the CDR3 reads CASGTVEWGRGHYEQYF. CDR3 nucleotide sequence: TGTGCCAGCGGCACCGTCGAGTGGGGCAGGGGTCACTACGAGCAGTACTTC.

The chain carries TRBV7-4 and TRBJ2-7; 8 nucleotides line up with TRBD1. Germline CDR1 and CDR2: SGHVT and SQSDAQ. There are 14 residues in the CDR3. V dropped 7 bases and J dropped 0; count of bases not matched to a gene: 5. The DNA of the CDR3 is TGTGCCAGCACCGTTGACAGGGGCTCCTACGAGCAGTACTTC. Translated: CASTVDRGSYEQYF.

This clonotype has more than one count but fewer than ten. The J gene is TRBJ2-7, the V gene TRBV6-1, with 7 nucleotides matching TRBD1. The V segment lost 7 bases and the J segment 2 bases; nucleotides outside the gene matches: 11. Germline V gene data show CDR1 as MNHNS and CDR2 as SASEGT. The CDR3 is 15 amino acids. The DNA of the CDR3 is TGTGCCAGCAACCCCTCGACAGGGTCTCCCTACGAGCAGTACTTC. This encodes CASNPSTGSPYEQYF.

This clonotype was observed a few times. V usage is TRBV30 and J usage is TRBJ2-5; D gene unclear. Trimming removed 0 bases at V and 4 bases at J, with 9 bases between. Germline values: CDR1 GTSNPN, CDR2 SVGIG (reference sequence). The CDR3 is made up of 13 amino acids. The CDR3 region is CAWSVGNLETQYF. The DNA of the CDR3 is TGTGCCTGGAGTGTCGGTAATCTAGAGACCCAGTACTTC.

This clonotype was counted between two and nine times. The rearrangement links TRBV4-1 to TRBJ2-5; D gene unclear. This CDR3 is 14 amino acids long. The germline V and J ends were trimmed by 2 bases and 1 base, with 8 bases remaining between them. In germline, CDR1 is MGHRA, CDR2 YSYEKL. CDR3 DNA sequence: TGCGCCAGCAGCCAATGGGTTGCCCAAGAGACCCAGTACTTC. Its protein is CASSQWVAQETQYF.

The rearrangement links TRBV5-1 to TRBJ2-5, with D perhaps matching TRBD1 or TRBD2 (5 bases each). The CDR3 contains 11 residues. Germline CDR1 and CDR2: SGHRS and YFSETQ. Trimming stripped 3 bases from V and 5 bases from J, with 5 bases between. CDR3 loop: CASSWGETQYF. CDR3 in DNA: TGCGCCAGCAGCTGGGGGGAGACCCAGTACTTC. The whole variable domain, filled in from reference TRBV5-1 and TRBJ2-5, reads KAGVTQTPRYLIKTRGQQVTLSCSPISGHRSVSWYQQTPGQGLQFLFEYFSETQRNKGNFPGRFSGRQFSNSRSEMNVSTLELGDSALYLCASSWGETQYFGPGTRLLVL.

This clonotype has a count of ten or more. The chain couples TRBV28 to TRBJ2-5, with a tentative D call TRBD1 (5 bases). The CDR3 extends over 12 amino acids. V dropped 5 bases and J dropped 5 bases, with 9 bases sitting between them. Germline CDR1 and CDR2: MDHEN and SYDVKM. In DNA form, the CDR3 reads TGTGCCAGCAGTGCAGGGAAGGAGACCCAGTACTTC. This codes for CASSAGKETQYF.

This clonotype was detected only a few times. The CDR3 loop reads CASSGRASGTGELFF. In nucleotides, the CDR3 is TGTGCCAGCAGCGGAAGGGCTAGCGGGACCGGGGAGCTGTTTTTT. This chain connects TRBV25-1 to TRBJ2-2, with 8 positions matching TRBD2. The CDR3 is made up of 15 amino acids. Germline CDR1 and CDR2: MGHDK and SYGVNS. The V and J ends lost 6 bases and 5 bases, in that order; junction bases with no gene match: 8.

This clonotype has at least ten counts. The rearrangement joins TRBV2 to TRBJ1-1; perhaps TRBD1 as D (6 bases). V was clipped by 1 base and J by 4 bases, with 10 bases between them. The CDR3 spans 14 residues. Germline V lookup: CDR1 SNHLY, CDR2 FYNNEI. CDR3 residues: CASSEGQGSTEAFF. The DNA for the CDR3 is TGTGCCAGCAGTGAAGGTCAGGGGAGCACTGAAGCTTTCTTT.

The rearrangement links TRBV24-1 to TRBJ1-1; tentatively, D is TRBD1 (6 bases). Trimming left V 5 bases short and J 4 bases short, with 10 bases between. CDR3 length: 13 residues. Germline CDR1 KGHDR, CDR2 SFDVKD. CDR3 bases: TGTGCCACCAGTGGGGGGGCTTTCACTGAAGCTTTCTTT. Amino acid sequence: CATSGGAFTEAFF.

The J gene is TRBJ2-7, the V gene TRBV7-2; the D is unclear. The ends were cut back, 3 bases at V and 0 bases at J, with 12 bases in the middle. Germline V gene lookup returns CDR1 SGHTA and CDR2 FQGNSA. There are 15 residues in the CDR3. The DNA for the CDR3 is TGTGCCAGCAGCTTGGTGGTCAGGTCCTCCTACGAGCAGTACTTC. Encoded protein: CASSLVVRSSYEQYF.

About this clonotype itself: A read error is likely, as this CDR3 ends without the conserved phenylalanine or tryptophan. The V and J genes are TRBV19 and TRBJ2-7; 9 bases are shared with TRBD2. The CDR3 runs to 15 residues. CDR1 and CDR2 from the germline V gene are LNHDA and SQIVND (reference sequence). V lost 6 bases and J lost 5; bases outside the gene matches: 11. The CDR3 spells CASSPELAGRNEQYL. CDR3 bases: TGTGCCAGTAGCCCAGAGCTAGCGGGACGTAACGAGCAGTACCTC.